The clone carrying this T cell receptor (beta chain) was recorded many times. What it binds is unknown. Germline V lookup: CDR1 SGHTS, CDR2 YDEGEE. The CDR3 is made up of 13 amino acids. The germline V and J ends were trimmed by 5 bases and 1 base, with 8 bases remaining between them. Researchers amplified the TCR beta CDR3 regions from RNA transcripts. First-round RT-PCR of the TCR CDR3 relied on the HTBI primer set. One entry per CDR3 protein results from TCRdb running MiXCR on the multiplex PCR reads. The sample includes fewer than 400,000 distinct CDR3 sequences, over 12% of them seen just once. The data were obtained in a study of T cells in Graves' hyperthyroidism and ophthalmopathy. Study summary: Sampling of peripheral blood happened at initial diagnosis, prior to any treatment.

Around 10 ml fresh peripheral blood yielded the PBMCs. Study results and limitations: Among clonotypes expanded in thyroid above 0.001, most were also found in blood.

The V gene is TRBV5-8, the J gene TRBJ2-3, with D unresolved. This receptor was taken from a man between 50 and 59 years old with Graves' ophthalmopathy. Sequencing input: blood. In DNA, the CDR3 is TGTGCCAGCAGACGGTGGGGCACAGATACGCAGTATTTT. It encodes CASRRWGTDTQYF.